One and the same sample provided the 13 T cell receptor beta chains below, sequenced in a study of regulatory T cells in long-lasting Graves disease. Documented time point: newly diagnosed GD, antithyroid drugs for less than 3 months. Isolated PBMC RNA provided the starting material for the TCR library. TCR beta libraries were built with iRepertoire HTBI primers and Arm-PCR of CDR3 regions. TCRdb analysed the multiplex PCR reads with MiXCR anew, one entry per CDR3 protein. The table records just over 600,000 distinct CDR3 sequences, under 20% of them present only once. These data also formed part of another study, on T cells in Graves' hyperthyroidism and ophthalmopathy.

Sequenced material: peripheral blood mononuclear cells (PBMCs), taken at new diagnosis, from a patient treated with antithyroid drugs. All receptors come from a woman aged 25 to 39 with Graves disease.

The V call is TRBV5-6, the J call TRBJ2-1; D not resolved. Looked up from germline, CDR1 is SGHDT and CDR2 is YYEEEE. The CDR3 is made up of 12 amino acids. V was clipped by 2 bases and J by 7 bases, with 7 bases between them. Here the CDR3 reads CASSFGVNEQFF. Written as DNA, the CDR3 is TGTGCCAGCAGCTTCGGTGTGAATGAGCAGTTCTTC.

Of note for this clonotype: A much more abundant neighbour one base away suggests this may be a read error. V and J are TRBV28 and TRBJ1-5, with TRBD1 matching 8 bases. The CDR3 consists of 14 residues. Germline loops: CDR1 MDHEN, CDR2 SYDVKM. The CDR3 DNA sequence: TGTGCCAGCCGAAAAGGACAGGGCCCTCAGCCCCGGCATTTT. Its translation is CASRKGQGPQPRHF.

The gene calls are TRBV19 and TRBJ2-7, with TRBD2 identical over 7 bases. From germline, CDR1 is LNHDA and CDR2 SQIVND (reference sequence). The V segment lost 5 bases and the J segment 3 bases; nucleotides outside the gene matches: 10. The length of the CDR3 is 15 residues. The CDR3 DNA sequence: TGTGCCAGTAGTCCAATTAGCGGGTCTCACTACGAGCAGTACTTC. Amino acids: CASSPISGSHYEQYF.

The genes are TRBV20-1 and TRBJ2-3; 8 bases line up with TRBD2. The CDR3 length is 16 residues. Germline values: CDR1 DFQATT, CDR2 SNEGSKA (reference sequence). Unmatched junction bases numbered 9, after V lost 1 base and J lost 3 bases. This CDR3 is CSARGVGGRLTDTQYF. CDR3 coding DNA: TGCAGTGCTAGAGGGGTCGGCGGGAGGTTGACAGATACGCAGTATTTT.

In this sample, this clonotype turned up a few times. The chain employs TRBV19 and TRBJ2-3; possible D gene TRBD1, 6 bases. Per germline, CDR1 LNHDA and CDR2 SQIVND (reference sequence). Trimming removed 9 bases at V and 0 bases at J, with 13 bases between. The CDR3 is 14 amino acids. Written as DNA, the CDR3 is TGTGCCAGCACCCGGACAGCTAGCACAGATACGCAGTATTTT. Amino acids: CASTRTASTDTQYF.

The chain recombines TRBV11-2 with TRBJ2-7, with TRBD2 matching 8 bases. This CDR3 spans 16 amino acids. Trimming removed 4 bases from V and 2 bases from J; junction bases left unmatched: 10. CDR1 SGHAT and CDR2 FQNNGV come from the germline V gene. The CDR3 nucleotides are TGTGCCAGCAGCTCTAACCCGCTAGCGGGCCCCTACGAGCAGTACTTC. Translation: CASSSNPLAGPYEQYF.

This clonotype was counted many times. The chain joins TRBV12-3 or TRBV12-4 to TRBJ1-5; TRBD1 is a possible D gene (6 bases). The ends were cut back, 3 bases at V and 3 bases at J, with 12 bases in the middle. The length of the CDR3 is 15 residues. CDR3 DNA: TGTGCCAGCAGTTTTAGTGCAGGGGACAATCAGCCCCAGCATTTT. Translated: CASSFSAGDNQPQHF.

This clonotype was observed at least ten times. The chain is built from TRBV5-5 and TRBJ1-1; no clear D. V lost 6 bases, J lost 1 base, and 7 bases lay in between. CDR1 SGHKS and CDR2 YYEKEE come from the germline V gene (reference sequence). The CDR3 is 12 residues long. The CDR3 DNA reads TGTGCCAGCATCCGGGGGAACACTGAAGCTTTCTTT. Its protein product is CASIRGNTEAFF.

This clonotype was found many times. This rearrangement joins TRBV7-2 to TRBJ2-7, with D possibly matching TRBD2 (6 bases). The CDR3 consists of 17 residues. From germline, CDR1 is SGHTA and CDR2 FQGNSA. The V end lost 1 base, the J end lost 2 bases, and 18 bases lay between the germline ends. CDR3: CASSLGGVGGATYEQYF. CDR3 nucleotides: TGTGCCAGCAGCTTAGGAGGGGTTGGCGGGGCCACCTACGAGCAGTACTTC.

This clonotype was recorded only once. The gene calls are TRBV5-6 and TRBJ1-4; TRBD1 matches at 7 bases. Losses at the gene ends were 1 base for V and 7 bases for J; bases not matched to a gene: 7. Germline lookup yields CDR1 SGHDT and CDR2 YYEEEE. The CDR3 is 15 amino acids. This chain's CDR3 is CASSLTSGGGEKLFF. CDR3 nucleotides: TGTGCCAGCAGCTTGACATCAGGGGGTGGTGAAAAACTGTTTTTT.

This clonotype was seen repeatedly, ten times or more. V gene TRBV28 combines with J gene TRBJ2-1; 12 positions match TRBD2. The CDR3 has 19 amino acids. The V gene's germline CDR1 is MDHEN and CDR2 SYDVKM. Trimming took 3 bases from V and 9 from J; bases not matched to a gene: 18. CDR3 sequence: CASSFRDPPRLAGVREQFF. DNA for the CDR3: TGTGCCAGCAGTTTTCGCGATCCGCCCCGACTAGCGGGAGTACGTGAGCAGTTCTTC.

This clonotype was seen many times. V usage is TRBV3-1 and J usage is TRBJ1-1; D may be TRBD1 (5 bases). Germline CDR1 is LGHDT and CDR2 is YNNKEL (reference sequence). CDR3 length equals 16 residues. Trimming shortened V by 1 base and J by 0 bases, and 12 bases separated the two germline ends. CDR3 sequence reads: CASSQGNQGVNTEAFF. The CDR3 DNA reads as TGTGCCAGCAGCCAAGGAAATCAAGGGGTGAACACTGAAGCTTTCTTT.

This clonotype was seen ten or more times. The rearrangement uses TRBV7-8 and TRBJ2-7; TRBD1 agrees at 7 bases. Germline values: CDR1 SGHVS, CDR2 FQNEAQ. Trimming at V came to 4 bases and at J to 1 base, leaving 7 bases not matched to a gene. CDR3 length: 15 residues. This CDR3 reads CASSYVQGESYEQYF. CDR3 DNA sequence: TGTGCCAGCAGCTACGTTCAGGGGGAGTCCTACGAGCAGTACTTC.